Listed here are 24 T cell receptor beta chains from one sample, sequenced in a study of T cells in Graves' hyperthyroidism and ophthalmopathy. Researchers took RNA transcripts and amplified the TCR beta CDR3 regions from them. TCR CDR3 underwent first-round RT-PCR with the HTBI primer set. TCRdb used MiXCR to reprocess the multiplex PCR reads, holding one entry per CDR3 protein. The table shows around 500,000 distinct CDR3 sequences, with more than 15% occurring only once. Sequences were obtained from blood. The receptors derive from a woman under 40 with Graves' ophthalmopathy.

This chain uses TRBV19 with TRBJ2-3; 8 bases match TRBD2. Germline CDR1 LNHDA, CDR2 SQIVND (reference sequence). This CDR3 is 17 amino acids long. J lost 2 bases, V lost 4 bases, and 11 bases had no gene match. The CDR3 sequence is CASSTSGSGSLTDTQYF. The CDR3 nucleotides are TGTGCCAGTAGTACCTCGGGAAGCGGGAGTCTCACAGATACGCAGTATTTT.

This clonotype was seen repeatedly, ten times or more. The chain carries TRBV13 and TRBJ2-5; weak D call: TRBD2 (5 bases). The CDR3 has 16 residues. Trimming took off 5 bases at V and 0 bases at J, with 16 bases between the two ends. CDR1 is PRHDT, CDR2 FYEKMQ, per germline (reference sequence). In DNA form, the CDR3 reads TGTGCCAGCAGCCCCCTTTTGAGGGCGGACCAAGAGACCCAGTACTTC. This gives the protein CASSPLLRADQETQYF.

V is TRBV28 and J is TRBJ2-7; the match to TRBD1 covers 9 bases. Germline V gene data show CDR1 as MDHEN and CDR2 as SYDVKM. V dropped 4 bases and J dropped 5; count of bases not matched to a gene: 6. The CDR3 spans 14 residues. This CDR3 is CASSYGTGLHEQYF. The CDR3 DNA reads as TGTGCCAGCAGTTACGGGACAGGGTTACACGAGCAGTACTTC.

This clonotype was found many times. The rearrangement links TRBV12-3 or TRBV12-4 to TRBJ1-1; no reliable D call. The CDR3 sequence is 11 residues long. The ends were cut back, 1 base at V and 7 bases at J, with 4 bases in the middle. The CDR3 DNA is TGTGCCAGCAGTTTAGTGGGTGAAGCTTTCTTT. As protein: CASSLVGEAFF.

This clonotype appeared many times. The chain couples TRBV5-1 to TRBJ1-2, with TRBD1 matching over 9 bases. Germline V gene data show CDR1 as SGHRS and CDR2 as YFSETQ. The V gene end was trimmed by 1 base and the J gene end by 4 bases; junction bases not matched to a gene: 2. This CDR3 has 14 amino acids. In nucleotides, the CDR3 is TGCGCCAGCAGCTTGACAGGGGGCTTCTATGGCTACACCTTC. This encodes CASSLTGGFYGYTF. Looking up the rest from reference TRBV5-1 and TRBJ1-2 gives the full variable domain: KAGVTQTPRYLIKTRGQQVTLSCSPISGHRSVSWYQQTPGQGLQFLFEYFSETQRNKGNFPGRFSGRQFSNSRSEMNVSTLELGDSALYLCASSLTGGFYGYTFGSGTRLTVV.

The J gene is TRBJ2-7, the V gene TRBV10-3, with D perhaps TRBD1 (6 bases). The V end was cut by 6 bases, the J end by 3 bases, with 15 bases between. The CDR3 is made up of 14 amino acids. CDR1 is ENHRY and CDR2 is SYGVKD in the germline V gene. The CDR3 reads CAISDRKELYEQYF. In nucleotides, the CDR3 is TGTGCCATCAGCGACAGGAAGGAGCTCTACGAGCAGTACTTC.

This clonotype was detected a few times. The chain uses TRBV7-2 and TRBJ2-5; 11 bases fit TRBD2. The CDR3 sequence is 15 residues long. Per the germline V gene, CDR1 is SGHTA and CDR2 is FQGNSA. The V segment lost 4 bases and the J segment 5 bases; nucleotides outside the gene matches: 6. This CDR3 reads CASSSKLAGAETQYF. The DNA for the CDR3 is TGTGCCAGCAGCTCAAAACTAGCGGGAGCTGAGACCCAGTACTTC.

Ten or more counts support this clonotype. The chain is built from TRBV28 and TRBJ2-7, with no clear D. Germline values: CDR1 MDHEN, CDR2 SYDVKM. The CDR3 is 14 residues long. V was clipped by 7 bases and J by 2 bases, with 15 bases between them. For the CDR3, the DNA is TGTGCCAGCACTTTCAGTTCAGACCCCTACGAGCAGTACTTC. Amino acids: CASTFSSDPYEQYF.

This clonotype appeared many times. This chain connects TRBV6-2 or TRBV6-3 to TRBJ2-5, with 7 bases matching TRBD2. Unmatched junction bases numbered 6, after V lost 3 bases and J lost 2 bases. The CDR3 is made up of 15 amino acids. CDR1 and CDR2 from the germline V gene are MNHEY and SVGEGT. Here the CDR3 reads CASSYGASGQETQYF. The CDR3 DNA reads as TGTGCCAGCAGTTATGGGGCTAGCGGTCAAGAGACCCAGTACTTC.

The chain uses TRBV14 and TRBJ1-3, with 9 bases identical to TRBD1. The CDR3 contains 15 residues. In germline, CDR1 is SGHDN, CDR2 FVKESK. Germline trimming cut 4 bases from V and 1 base from J; bases unmatched to any gene: 2. CDR3 nucleotide sequence: TGTGCCAGCAGCCGGGACAGGGCGTCTGGAAACACCATATATTTT. Translated, it gives CASSRDRASGNTIYF.

This clonotype was observed many times. V and J are TRBV7-6 and TRBJ2-7; 8 nucleotides agree with TRBD2. This CDR3 is built from 14 residues. From germline, CDR1 is SGHVS and CDR2 FNYEAQ. Trimming cost V 3 bases and J 6 bases; bases outside gene matches: 7. The CDR3 region is CASSLTSEGFEQYF. The CDR3 nucleotides are TGTGCCAGCAGCTTGACTAGCGAAGGTTTCGAGCAGTACTTC.

This clonotype was observed at least ten times. V usage is TRBV5-1 and J usage is TRBJ2-7; 7 nucleotides match TRBD1. V was pared by 0 bases and J by 3 bases, with 9 bases of the junction left unmatched. The CDR3 is made up of 16 amino acids. Per germline, CDR1 SGHRS and CDR2 YFSETQ. CDR3 coding DNA: TGCGCCAGCAGCTTGGAAGGGGGACAGCTATACTACGAGCAGTACTTC. This codes for CASSLEGGQLYYEQYF.

This rearrangement joins TRBV29-1 to TRBJ2-1; D might be TRBD1 (6 bases). The germline V gene encodes CDR1 SQVTM and CDR2 ANQGSEA. Trimming took off 7 bases at V and 4 bases at J, with 20 bases between the two ends. The CDR3 contains 15 residues. The CDR3 DNA sequence: TGCAGCGGCCGGACAGCGAATGGTGGTTACAATGAGCAGTTCTTC. Translating gives CSGRTANGGYNEQFF.

The rearrangement uses TRBV10-3 and TRBJ1-5; D call uncertain. This CDR3 is 14 amino acids long. Germline values: CDR1 ENHRY, CDR2 SYGVKD. Deletions cut 3 bases from V and 2 bases from J, with 8 bases between. CDR3 region: CAISDANGNQPQHF. The CDR3 DNA sequence: TGTGCCATCAGTGATGCCAACGGCAATCAGCCCCAGCATTTT.

The table lists this clonotype with many counts. The gene calls are TRBV30 and TRBJ1-5; no definite D call. Germline V CDR1 and CDR2: GTSNPN, SVGIG (reference sequence). V shed 7 bases and J shed 7 bases, with 17 bases lying between them. There are 13 residues in the CDR3. The CDR3 protein is CASGRGDIQPQHF. DNA of the CDR3: TGTGCCTCTGGCCGGGGTGACATCCAGCCCCAGCATTTT.

This clonotype was counted ten times or more. This sequence joins TRBV28 and TRBJ2-3, with D tentatively TRBD2 (5 bases). The germline V gene encodes CDR1 MDHEN and CDR2 SYDVKM. V was pared by 6 bases and J by 4 bases, with 17 bases between. The CDR3 has 15 amino acids. The CDR3 is CASSSGGRLADTQYF. The CDR3 region has the DNA TGTGCCAGCAGCTCTGGCGGGCGTCTCGCAGATACGCAGTATTTT.

The chain links TRBV7-9 to TRBJ2-5; 8 nucleotides align to TRBD2. The CDR3 is made up of 15 amino acids. J was trimmed by 3 bases and V by 0 bases; bases with no gene match: 3. The germline CDR1 and CDR2 sequences are SEHNR and FQNEAQ (reference sequence). Here the CDR3 DNA reads TGTGCCAGCAGCTTAGCCGGGACTAGGGAAGAGACCCAGTACTTC. Its translation: CASSLAGTREETQYF.

This clonotype was picked up many times. V gene TRBV2 combines with J gene TRBJ1-1, with 11 bases lining up with TRBD1. Germline CDR1 is SNHLY and CDR2 is FYNNEI. V was pared by 8 bases and J by 1 base, with 12 bases of the junction left unmatched. CDR3 length equals 17 residues. The CDR3 spells CASGISDRGLENTEAFF. DNA of the CDR3: TGTGCCAGCGGTATATCGGACAGGGGGCTAGAGAACACTGAAGCTTTCTTT.

This clonotype has just a few counts. One junction end does not reproduce the germline sequence, and a read error may be involved. The chain recombines TRBV12-3 or TRBV12-4 with TRBJ2-5, with D perhaps TRBD1 (5 bases). The CDR3 sequence is 13 residues long. The CDR3 here is CASRLGASETQYF. CDR3 nucleotides: TGTGCCAGCAGGTTAGGGGCGTCGGAGACCCAGTACTTC.

This clonotype was counted ten times or more. The chain has TRBV20-1 and TRBJ2-1; possibly TRBD1 for D (6 bases). Trimming stripped 6 bases from V and 5 bases from J, with 17 bases between. The germline CDR1 and CDR2 sequences are DFQATT and SNEGSKA (reference sequence). There are 14 residues in the CDR3. The CDR3 bases are TGCAGTGCCATCCCACAGGGAGTGCACAATGAGCAGTTCTTC. It codes for CSAIPQGVHNEQFF.

This clonotype has at least ten counts. The chain links TRBV15 to TRBJ1-4; D remains unclear. V was shortened by 4 bases and J by 10 bases, with 19 bases between the two germline ends. Germline lookup yields CDR1 LNHNV and CDR2 YYDKDF (reference sequence). This CDR3 is built from 15 residues. The CDR3, as DNA: TGTGCCACCAGCATGGAGGACGGAGGCTCCGGAAAACTGTTTTTT. Protein sequence: CATSMEDGGSGKLFF. The full variable domain, rest sourced from reference TRBV15 and TRBJ1-4, is DAMVIQNPRYQVTQFGKPVTLSCSQTLNHNVMYWYQQKSSQAPKLLFHYYDKDFNNEADTPDNFQSRRPNTSFCFLDIRSPGLGDTAMYLCATSMEDGGSGKLFFGSGTQLSVL.

J is TRBJ2-5 and V is TRBV7-2, with D unclear. This CDR3 is built from 15 residues. V lost 1 base to trimming and J lost 5 bases, with 14 bases between them. CDR1 and CDR2 (germline): SGHTA, FQGNSA. CDR3 region: CASSLGGGYLETQYF. In DNA form, the CDR3 reads TGTGCCAGCAGCTTAGGAGGTGGTTATTTGGAGACCCAGTACTTC.

This clonotype was detected only a few times. This rearrangement joins TRBV14 to TRBJ2-1; TRBD1 aligns across 10 bases. Germline V gene lookup returns CDR1 SGHDN and CDR2 FVKESK. The CDR3 covers 16 residues. After removal of 4 bases from V and 4 bases from J, the junction contained 7 bases not matched to a gene. The CDR3 DNA follows: TGTGCCAGCAGCCGAGTCGGGACAGGGGTTTACAATGAGCAGTTCTTC. Protein product: CASSRVGTGVYNEQFF.

This clonotype occurred a few times. The rearrangement links TRBV6-5 to TRBJ2-4, with D unresolved. This CDR3 is built from 14 residues. V was pared by 0 bases and J by 12 bases, with 15 bases between. Germline-derived CDR1 and CDR2 are MNHEY and SVGAGI. CDR3 sequence: CASSYSRLLLPQYF. As DNA, the CDR3 is TGTGCCAGCAGTTACTCGAGGCTCCTTCTCCCTCAGTACTTC.